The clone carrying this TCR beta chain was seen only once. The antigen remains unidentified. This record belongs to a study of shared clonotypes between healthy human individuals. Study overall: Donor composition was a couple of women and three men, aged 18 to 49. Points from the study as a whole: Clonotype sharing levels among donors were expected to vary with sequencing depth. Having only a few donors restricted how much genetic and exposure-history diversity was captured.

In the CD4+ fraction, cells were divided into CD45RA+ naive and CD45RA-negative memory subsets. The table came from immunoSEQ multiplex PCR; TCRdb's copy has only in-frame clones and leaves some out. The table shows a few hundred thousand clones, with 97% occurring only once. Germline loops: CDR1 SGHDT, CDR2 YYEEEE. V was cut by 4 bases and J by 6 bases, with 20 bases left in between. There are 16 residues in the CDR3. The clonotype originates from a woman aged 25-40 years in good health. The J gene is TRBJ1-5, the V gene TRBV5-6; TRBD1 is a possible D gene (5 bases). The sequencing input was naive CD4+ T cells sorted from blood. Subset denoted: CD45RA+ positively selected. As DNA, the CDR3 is TGTGCCAGCAGCGAAAAGGGTTGGGGCTTCGGTCAGCCCCAGCATTTT. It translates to CASSEKGWGFGQPQHF. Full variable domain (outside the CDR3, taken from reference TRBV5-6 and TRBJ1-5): DAGVTQSPTHLIKTRGQQVTLRCSPKSGHDTVSWYQQALGQGPQFIFQYYEEEERQRGNFPDRFSGHQFPNYSSELNVNALLLGDSALYLCASSEKGWGFGQPQHFGDGTRLSIL.